This TCR beta chain emerged from a study of blood T cell repertoires in COVID-19. Study overall: Acute-phase and convalescent COVID-19 samples originated in the United States, Italy and Spain.

Clones were sequenced by immunoSEQ multiplex PCR, and TCRdb holds only the in-frame ones, with some missing. There are more than 300,000 clones in the sample; 89% occur only once, and roughly a tenth lies in the top ten. V trimming: 6 bases; J trimming: 7 bases; junction bases outside the gene matches: 14. The CDR3 is 16 amino acids. Germline CDR1 is ENHRY and CDR2 is SYGVKD. Grouping used clinical history reported by participants in a survey and questionnaire. The sample was PBMCs or T cells enriched from blood (not recorded which). This TCR came from a woman under 40 who had recovered from COVID-19. The rearrangement uses TRBV10-3 and TRBJ1-4; TRBD1 agrees at 7 bases. The CDR3 reads CAIRASLTGAGEKLFF. Here the CDR3 DNA reads TGTGCCATCAGAGCTAGTCTCACAGGGGCCGGTGAAAAACTGTTTTTT.